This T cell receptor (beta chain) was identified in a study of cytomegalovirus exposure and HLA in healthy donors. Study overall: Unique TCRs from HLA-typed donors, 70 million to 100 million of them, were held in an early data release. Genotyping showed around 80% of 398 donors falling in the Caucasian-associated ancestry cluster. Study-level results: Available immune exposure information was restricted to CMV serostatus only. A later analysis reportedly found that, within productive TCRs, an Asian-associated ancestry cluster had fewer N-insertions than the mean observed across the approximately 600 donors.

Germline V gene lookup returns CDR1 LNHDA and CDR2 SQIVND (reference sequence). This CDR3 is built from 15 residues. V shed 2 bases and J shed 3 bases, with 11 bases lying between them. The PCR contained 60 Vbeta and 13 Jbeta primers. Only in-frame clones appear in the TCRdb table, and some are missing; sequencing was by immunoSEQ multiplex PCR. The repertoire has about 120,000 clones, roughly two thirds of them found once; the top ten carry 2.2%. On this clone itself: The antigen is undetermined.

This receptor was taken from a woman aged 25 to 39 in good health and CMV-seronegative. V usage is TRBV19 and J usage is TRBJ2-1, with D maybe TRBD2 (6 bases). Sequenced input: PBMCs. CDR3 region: CASSIRGGVYNEQFF. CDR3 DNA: TGTGCCAGTAGTATACGTGGCGGGGTCTACAATGAGCAGTTCTTC.